The clone carrying this T cell receptor beta chain has just one count. The antigen remains undetermined. The sample is drawn from a study of immune heterogeneity within non-small cell lung tumors. At the level of the study: There was 1 tumor not otherwise specified, along with 10 to 11 non-squamous carcinomas and 4 squamous cell carcinomas. Whole-study findings and limits: Identical dominant CDR3 beta clonotypes were found recurring across a patient's tumor sites, along with site-unique high-frequency clones. T-cell receptor beta clonotypes at high frequency differed largely between individual patients.

Template material for each sample was 600 ng of bulk tumor genomic DNA. Several spatially distant biopsies were obtained per primary tumor intraoperatively. The study enrolled patients with untreated, newly diagnosed non-small cell lung cancer who underwent curative surgery. Donors comprised newly diagnosed non-small cell lung cancer patients undergoing surgery with curative intent. V dropped 4 bases and J dropped 4; count of bases not matched to a gene: 5. CDR1 SGHRS and CDR2 YFSETQ come from the germline V gene. The CDR3 extends over 15 amino acids. The TCR beta CDR3 region was amplified by multiplex PCR employing 32 V and 13 J primers. TCRdb reprocessed the multiplex PCR reads with MiXCR, giving one entry per CDR3 protein. The repertoire consists of more than 9,000 distinct CDR3 sequences, with 25% to 30% occurring once and the leading ten covering 7.5% to 9.5%.

The gene calls are TRBV5-1 and TRBJ1-4; the match to TRBD1 covers 9 bases. The specimen was lung tumor tissue. The receptor was isolated from a woman aged 55-75 years with non-small cell lung cancer. This chain's CDR3 is CASSLQTGGNEKLFF. In nucleotides, the CDR3 is TGCGCCAGCAGCCTCCAGACAGGGGGTAATGAAAAACTGTTTTTT.